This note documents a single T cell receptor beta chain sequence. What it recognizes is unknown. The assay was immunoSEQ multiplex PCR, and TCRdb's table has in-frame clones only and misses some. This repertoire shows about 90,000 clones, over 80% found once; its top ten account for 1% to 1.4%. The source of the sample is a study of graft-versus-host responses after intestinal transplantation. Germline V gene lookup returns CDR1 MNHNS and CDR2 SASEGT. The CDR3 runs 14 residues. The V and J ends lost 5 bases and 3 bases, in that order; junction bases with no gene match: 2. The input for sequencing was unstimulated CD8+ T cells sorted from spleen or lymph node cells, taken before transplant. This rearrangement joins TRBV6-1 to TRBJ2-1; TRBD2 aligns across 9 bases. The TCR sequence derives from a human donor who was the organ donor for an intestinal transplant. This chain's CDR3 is CASSPSGIYNEQFF. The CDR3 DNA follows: TGTGCCAGCAGTCCTAGCGGGATCTACAATGAGCAGTTCTTC.